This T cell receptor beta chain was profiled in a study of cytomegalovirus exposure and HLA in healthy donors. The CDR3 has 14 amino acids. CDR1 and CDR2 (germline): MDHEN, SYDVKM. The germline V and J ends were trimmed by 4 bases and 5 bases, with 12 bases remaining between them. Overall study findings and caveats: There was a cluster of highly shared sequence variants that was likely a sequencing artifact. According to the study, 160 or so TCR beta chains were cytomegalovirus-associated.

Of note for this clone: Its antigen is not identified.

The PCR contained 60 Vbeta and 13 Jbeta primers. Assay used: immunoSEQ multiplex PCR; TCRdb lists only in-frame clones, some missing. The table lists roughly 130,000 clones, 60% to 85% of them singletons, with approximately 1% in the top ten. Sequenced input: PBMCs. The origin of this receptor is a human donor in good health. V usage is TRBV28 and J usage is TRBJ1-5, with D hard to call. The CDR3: CASSSPPGYQPQHF. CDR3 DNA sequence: TGTGCCAGCAGTTCCCCCCCGGGGTATCAGCCCCAGCATTTT.